This TCR beta chain derives from a study of human T cells and chemical hapten exposure. Study overall: How much TCR each sample yielded varied, mostly because pooled library volumes differed slightly. Study-wide results and caveats: No shift was seen in TCRs above 1 in 1000 frequency with DPC sensitization.

Each cDNA molecule in the library carried unique molecular identifiers. Authors' processing steps: Samples had a median of about 95,000 TCRs, ranging roughly 20,000 to 700,000. Using its own MiXCR run on the reads, TCRdb lists one record per CDR3 protein. The V and J calls were determined by TCRdb, not by the authors. Of roughly 120,000 distinct CDR3 sequences listed, about 7.7% are singletons. This clonotype was seen a few times. What it recognizes is unknown. Total RNA extraction was carried out from unfractionated whole blood. V lost 4 bases and J 1 base, leaving 6 bases between the germline ends. Germline V gene data show CDR1 as SGHTA and CDR2 as FQGNSA. This CDR3 region has 13 residues.

V gene TRBV7-2 combines with J gene TRBJ2-3; D unclear. What was sequenced was whole blood. This sequence originates from a human donor in good health. Some clones in this sample may be carry-over from other donors' samples. The CDR3 region is CASSSIGTDTQYF. The CDR3 nucleotides are TGTGCCAGCAGCTCTATAGGCACAGATACGCAGTATTTT.